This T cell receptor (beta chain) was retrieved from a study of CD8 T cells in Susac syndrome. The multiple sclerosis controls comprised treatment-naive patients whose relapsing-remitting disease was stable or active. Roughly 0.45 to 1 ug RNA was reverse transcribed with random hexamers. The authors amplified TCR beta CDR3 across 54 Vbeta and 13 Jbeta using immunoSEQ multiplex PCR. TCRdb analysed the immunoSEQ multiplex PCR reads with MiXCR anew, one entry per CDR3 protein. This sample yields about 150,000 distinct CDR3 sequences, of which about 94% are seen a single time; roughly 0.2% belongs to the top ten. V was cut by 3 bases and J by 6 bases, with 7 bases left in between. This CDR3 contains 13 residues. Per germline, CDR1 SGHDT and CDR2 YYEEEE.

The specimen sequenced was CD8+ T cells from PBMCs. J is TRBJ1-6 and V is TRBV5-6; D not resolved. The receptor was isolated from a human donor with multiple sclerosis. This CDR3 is CASSSPGNSPLHF. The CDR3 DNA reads TGTGCCAGCAGCTCACCCGGTAATTCACCCCTCCACTTT.